The clone carrying this T cell receptor beta chain was seen repeatedly, ten times or more. As to time point: newly diagnosed GD, antithyroid drugs for less than 3 months. RNA extracted from PBMCs served as the sequencing template. Peripheral blood, 8.5 to 10 milliliters per patient, was collected in EDTA tubes. This sample is part of a study of regulatory T cells in long-lasting Graves disease. V lost 6 bases to trimming and J lost 10 bases; unmatched junction nucleotides: 9. The CDR3 sequence is 14 residues long. With iRepertoire HTBI primers and Arm-PCR of CDR3 regions, TCR beta libraries were built. TCRdb passed the multiplex PCR reads through MiXCR, listing each CDR3 protein once. Of around 500,000 distinct CDR3 sequences in the sample, approximately 12% were seen once. The sample also formed part of further work on T cells in Graves' hyperthyroidism and ophthalmopathy.

Material: peripheral blood mononuclear cells (PBMCs), obtained at new diagnosis, from a patient treated with antithyroid drugs. The V gene is TRBV12-3 or TRBV12-4, the J gene TRBJ1-6, with 7 nucleotides matching TRBD1. The receptor's source is a woman aged 25 to 39 with Graves disease. Here the CDR3 DNA reads TGTGCCAGCAGCCGGGGACAGCAGCGATCACCCCTCCACTTT. It yields the protein CASSRGQQRSPLHF.